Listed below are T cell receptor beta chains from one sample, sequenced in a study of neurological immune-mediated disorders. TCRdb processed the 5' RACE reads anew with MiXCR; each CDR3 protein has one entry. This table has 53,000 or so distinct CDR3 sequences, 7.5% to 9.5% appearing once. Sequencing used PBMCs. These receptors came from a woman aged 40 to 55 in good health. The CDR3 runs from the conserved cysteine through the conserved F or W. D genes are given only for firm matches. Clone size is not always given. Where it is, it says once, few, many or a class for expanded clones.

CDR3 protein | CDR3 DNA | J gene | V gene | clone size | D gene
CASSRDRDQPQHF | TGTGCCAGCAGTCGCGACAGGGATCAGCCCCAGCATTTT | TRBJ1-5 | TRBV7-2 | many | TRBD1
CATSDMGQGASDTQYF | TGTGCCACCAGTGATATGGGCCAGGGGGCTTCAGATACGCAGTATTTT | TRBJ2-3 | TRBV24-1 | NA | TRBD1
CASARESDTEAFF | TGCGCCAGCGCCCGGGAGTCAGACACTGAAGCTTTCTTT | TRBJ1-1 | TRBV5-1 | NA | NA
CSAGVGEKLFF | TGCAGTGCAGGGGTTGGAGAAAAACTGTTTTTT | TRBJ1-4 | TRBV20-1 | many | NA
CAISELLAGSLRETQYF | TGTGCCATCAGTGAGTTACTAGCGGGTTCTCTGAGGGAGACCCAGTACTTC | TRBJ2-5 | TRBV10-3 | many | TRBD2
CATKRGNTGELFF | TGCGCCACGAAACGGGGGAACACCGGGGAGCTGTTTTTT | TRBJ2-2 | TRBV5-1 | many | NA
CSAQGPQNYGYTF | TGCAGCGCCCAGGGACCGCAGAACTATGGCTACACCTTC | TRBJ1-2 | TRBV29-1 | many | NA
CASSLGAGLQETQYF | TGTGCCAGCAGCTTGGGAGCGGGACTCCAAGAGACCCAGTACTTC | TRBJ2-5 | TRBV7-3 | many | TRBD2
CASSLGDYEQYF | TGCGCCAGCAGCTTGGGGGACTACGAGCAGTACTTC | TRBJ2-7 | TRBV5-1 | many | NA
CASSPQQGARNQPQHF | TGTGCCAGCTCACCACAGCAGGGGGCGCGGAATCAGCCCCAGCATTTT | TRBJ1-5 | TRBV18 | NA | TRBD1
CASSLALEAKNIQYF | TGTGCCAGCAGCTTGGCTTTGGAGGCCAAAAACATTCAGTACTTC | TRBJ2-4 | TRBV6-2/TRBV6-3 | many | NA
CASSSRANTQYF | TGTGCCAGCAGCTCCAGGGCGAATACGCAGTATTTT | TRBJ2-3 | TRBV7-2 | many | NA
CATSDFWGTGANVLTF | TGTGCCACCAGTGATTTCTGGGGGACTGGGGCCAACGTCCTGACTTTC | TRBJ2-6 | TRBV24-1 | many | NA
CASRPEGQSSSTF | TGTGCCAGCAGACCAGAAGGACAGTCATCGTCAACCTTC | TRBJ1-2 | TRBV12-3/TRBV12-4 | many | NA
CASSHSRQFF | TGTGCCAGCAGCCATTCACGGCAGTTTTTC | TRBJ2-1 | TRBV12-3/TRBV12-4 | NA | NA
CASSQVEGLEQFF | TGTGCCAGCAGCCAAGTAGAGGGGTTGGAGCAGTTCTTC | TRBJ2-1 | TRBV3-1 | NA | NA
CASSYSYAPGQGYEQYF | TGTGCCAGCAGTTACTCGTACGCACCGGGACAGGGATACGAGCAGTACTTC | TRBJ2-7 | TRBV6-5 | many | TRBD1
CASSQESGTRQETQYF | TGCGCCAGCAGCCAAGAATCTGGGACGCGGCAAGAGACCCAGTACTTC | TRBJ2-5 | TRBV4-3 | many | NA
CASSQGLAGDRETQYF | TGTGCCAGCAGCCAAGGACTAGCGGGGGACCGGGAGACCCAGTACTTC | TRBJ2-5 | TRBV3-1 | many | TRBD2
CASSFGSVGVTGELFF | TGTGCCAGCAGCTTTGGTTCGGTCGGAGTCACCGGGGAGCTGTTTTTT | TRBJ2-2 | TRBV5-5 | many | NA
CASSQEEGRGTEAFF | TGTGCCAGCAGCCAGGAAGAGGGCAGGGGGACTGAAGCTTTCTTT | TRBJ1-1 | TRBV4-2 | many | TRBD1
CASSFSSGSYNEQFF | TGCGCCAGCAGCTTCTCTAGCGGGAGCTACAATGAGCAGTTCTTC | TRBJ2-1 | TRBV5-1 | many | TRBD2
CASSLGQDNEQFF | TGTGCCAGCAGCCTGGGGCAGGACAATGAGCAGTTCTTC | TRBJ2-1 | TRBV7-3 | NA | NA
CSVGEGDNSPLHF | TGCAGCGTTGGAGAAGGGGACAATTCACCCCTCCACTTT | TRBJ1-6 | TRBV29-1 | many | NA
CASNPGQGAIYEQYF | TGCGCCAGCAACCCGGGACAGGGGGCCATCTACGAGCAGTACTTC | TRBJ2-7 | TRBV10-2 | many | TRBD1
CSARDRETAVYGYTF | TGCAGTGCTAGAGATAGGGAGACGGCCGTCTATGGCTACACCTTC | TRBJ1-2 | TRBV20-1 | many | NA
CASSYTPPGQGYEQYF | TGCGCCAGCAGCTACACCCCTCCGGGACAGGGCTACGAGCAGTACTTC | TRBJ2-7 | TRBV5-1 | many | TRBD1
CAISSSGIGDEQFF | TGTGCCATCAGTTCTAGCGGGATAGGAGATGAGCAGTTCTTC | TRBJ2-1 | TRBV10-3 | many | TRBD2